Detailed here is one TCR beta chain. This clone has more than one count but fewer than ten. Its specific antigen is unknown. No base quality information exists; no much larger clone differs at one position. The sample is drawn from a study of blood T cell repertoires in COVID-19 (dated by TCRdb to 2020 to 2021). Regarding the complete study: The collaborator samples originated in the United States, Italy and Spain and spanned the acute and convalescent phases of COVID-19. The material from the prospective study consisted of cDNA or gDNA derived from T cells, B-cell-depleted T cells, or PBMCs. Where HLA class I and class II types were available, the types were taken from metadata supplied by the sample provider, not from assay-based typing. Deeply sampled blood TCRbeta repertoires from subjects exposed to, actively infected with, or recovered from COVID-19 were included in the dataset. Samples came from the ongoing ImmuneRACE study (first 160 participants) plus 1,254 subjects from 6 global collaborators. The repertoires were made available in a free public database intended to serve as a resource for research on the immune response to SARS-CoV-2. A de-identified subject ID, COVID-19 status, age in years and sex were almost always included in the sample metadata. Overall results and qualifications from the work: The amount of clinical and demographic metadata varied by source and participant and was provided uncurated.

The germline V gene (reference sequence) provides CDR1 GTSNPN and CDR2 SVGIG. The CDR3 covers 15 residues, taking in both the cysteine and the phenylalanine. The retained sequence is limited to the CDR3, 45 bases, with the frame set at the first base. V loses 0 bases, J loses 5 bases, and the germline ends lie 13 bases apart. TCRbeta CDR3 regions were amplified from genomic DNA by means of the immunoSEQ Assay, a bias-controlled multiplex PCR. The authors' analysis ran thus. Nucleated cell counts per sample were estimated from amplification of reference gene primers within the assay. To quantify the absolute abundance of each unique TCRbeta CDR3 rearrangement, sequence reads were collapsed and filtered. For each sample, productive Simpson clonality was calculated by taking the square root of Simpson's diversity index across productive rearrangements. The source is immuneACCESS, and TCRdb retained only in-frame sequences with V and J called. Part of the clones is not carried over; for the studies checked, unresolved V genes explain less than half of this, and the remainder is unexplained. V and J calls and clone size are as listed in that table; D and trimming were resolved from the DNA. A total of about 230,000 clones appear in this sample, 70% to 90% of them only once. Clones ranked in the top ten supply about 0.93% of the sample.

Collaborating institutions collected whole blood in K2EDTA tubes following their own protocols. For TCRbeta analysis, collaborators shipped samples in one of three forms: frozen whole blood, isolated PBMCs, or DNA extracted from either of those sample types. The sequence was obtained from a man aged 40-49 years with acute or convalescent COVID-19. The specimen was peripheral blood. This chain is built from TRBV30 and TRBJ1-4; perhaps TRBD1 is the D gene, with 5 bases matching. The DNA sequence is given as TGTGCCTGGAGTGTACAGGTGGCCGCGAATGAAAAACTGTTTTTT. Protein translation: CAWSVQVAANEKLFF.